The sample holds many counts of the clone carrying this TCR beta chain. V was shortened by 6 bases and J by 6 bases, with 21 bases between the two germline ends. The CDR3 is made up of 16 amino acids. The V gene's germline CDR1 is MDHEN and CDR2 SYDVKM. Taking roughly 20-32 mg of unsorted bulk tissue, the authors co-extracted RNA and DNA. Over 80% viable tumor cells were present in every tumor sample. This sample is part of a study of tumor-infiltrating lymphocytes in primary liver carcinoma. TCR beta cDNA was reverse-transcribed from about 550 ng of total RNA. The reaction used a constant-region primer and ProtoScript II reverse transcriptase. TCR beta libraries came from three nested multiplex PCR rounds using slightly modified ARM-PCR. The first two PCR rounds used TRBV1-TRBV30 forward primers with a C-beta reverse primer, about 10 cycles each. MiXCR, applied by TCRdb to the multiplex PCR reads, yields one record per CDR3 protein. Of tens of thousands of distinct CDR3 sequences detected, around three quarters appear once; the ten largest clones hold 20% to 30%.

This clonotype originated in a man aged 35 to 55 with primary liver carcinoma and hepatitis B virus infection. The material sequenced was liver tumor tissue from sampling region 3. Described subset: tumor region T3, left-lateral pole. This chain connects TRBV28 to TRBJ2-4; tentatively, D is TRBD2 (5 bases). CDR3 sequence reads: CASSQASADQRNIQYF. The CDR3 region has the DNA TGTGCCAGCAGCCAGGCTTCAGCGGATCAGAGAAACATTCAGTACTTC.